This T cell receptor beta chain was sequenced for a study of T cell clonality in common variable immunodeficiency (dated by TCRdb to between 2014 and 2017). On the study overall, not on this receptor specifically: Patient heterogeneity within the CVID cohort put limits on correlating repertoire features with clinical complications. CVID subjects shared fewer TCRbeta clones with each other than healthy controls did (p < 0.0001). The authors noted that sequencing repertoires of T cell subpopulations would be needed to clarify what caused the increased clonality in CVID. CVID TCRbeta sequences were reported to have fewer deletions and N-nucleotide insertions and to lack highly modified clones with 13 or more V deletions. Compared with healthy controls, CVID subjects showed increased TCRbeta clonality (t-test p = 0.018), a feature most characteristic of about a third of subjects. Although equal DNA input was used, an average of approximately 82,000 unique sequences per sample was obtained for controls, compared with some 30,000 for CVID samples.

This clone was seen many times. Its antigen remains undetermined. The read terminates 3 residues before the CDR3 end, so the remaining end is supplied by the germline J gene. CVID samples and control samples contributed equivalent amounts of genomic DNA as sequencing input. For every sample, a 60 bp segment covering the rearranged TCRbeta CDR3 region was amplified and then sequenced. The immunoSEQ assay, a bias-corrected multiplex PCR with high-throughput sequencing, was employed for TCRbeta amplification. Processing in the source paper ran as follows. Every unique nucleotide sequence counted as a clone and was annotated with V, D and J genes, copy number and frequency. Sequences were labeled productive if in frame, and non-productive if out of frame or containing stop codons. Clonality was calculated from Shannon's entropy as previously described. The predicted amino acid sequences of productive clones were used to derive mean CDR3 Kyte-Doolittle hydropathy. Scaled V gene usage was hierarchically clustered using Manhattan distance and complete linkage with the R hclust function. Sharing of clones by CDR3 amino acid sequence was evaluated through resampling of 12 repertoires per group over 100 rounds. Repertoires were searched for more than 55 published EBV-specific and a few hundred published CMV-specific TCRbeta sequences. Analysis left out a couple of CVID samples that produced under 10,000 sequences, so 40 to 50 CVID repertoires remained. TCRdb stores this immuneACCESS table with in-frame sequences only. Part of the clones is absent; in the studies checked, under half of the shortfall reflects unresolved V genes, and no reason is known for the rest. D and trimming come from the DNA, and the V and J calls and clone size come from that table. This sample contains roughly 28,000 clones, none of which is a singleton. The ten top clones hold around an eighth of the sample.

Most of the CVID patients and most of the healthy controls were of Caucasian heritage. Heparinized peripheral whole blood samples of roughly 5 to 8.5 ml were collected from each donor. TCRbeta CDR3 repertoires were sequenced from genomic DNA of adults with common variable immune deficiency (CVID) and healthy adult controls. The control group comprised some 22 healthy adult volunteers, some 12 female and 10 male, aged roughly 23 to 75 years with a mean age of around 37. Diluted blood was density-centrifuged over Hypaque 1077 or Ficoll-Paque to isolate peripheral blood mononuclear cells. Genomic DNA was obtained from unsorted mononuclear cells through either Qiagen column purification or a centrifugation-based method. From the cysteine through the phenylalanine, the CDR3 covers 17 amino acids. Part of the CDR3 DNA is given, 42 bases translated from base 1. The germline V gene (reference sequence) sets CDR1 to DFQATT and CDR2 to SNEGSKA.

Sequencing was done on a sample of peripheral blood mononuclear cells. The TCR was taken from a person aged 18 to 70 in good health. The chain was built from TRBV20-1 and TRBJ2-2, with TRBD1 identical over 10 junction bases. Partial CDR3 DNA: TGCAGTGCTAGAAGAGGCGGACAGGGGGTAGGTAATTCACCG. Its protein product is CSARRGGQGVGNSP. The CDR3 in full is CSARRGGQGVGNSPLFF.